The entry below gives a single T cell receptor (beta chain) sequence along with its context. Sequencing used immunoSEQ multiplex PCR; TCRdb keeps in-frame clones, though not all of them. Here the sample spans just under 80,000 clones, approximately 91% being singletons. This entry is derived from a study of OX40 agonist ivuxolimab in advanced cancers. Germline loops: CDR1 LNHDA, CDR2 SQIVND (reference sequence). V was shortened by 3 bases and J by 3 bases, with 21 bases between the two germline ends. The CDR3 extends over 17 amino acids. The chain uses TRBV19 and TRBJ2-7; possibly TRBD2 for D (6 bases). This receptor was taken from an adult with an advanced solid tumor such as melanoma, head and neck, liver or kidney cancer. The sample consisted of CD4+ or CD8+ T cells sorted from blood, taken in a trial of the OX40 agonist ivuxolimab. The CDR3 spells CASSIGGGSLANYEQYF. CDR3 coding DNA: TGTGCCAGTAGTATCGGAGGAGGGTCCCTAGCAAACTACGAGCAGTACTTC.